The 6 T cell receptor beta chains given below trace back to one sample, sequenced in a study of OX40 agonist ivuxolimab in advanced cancers. Data came from immunoSEQ multiplex PCR; TCRdb stores just in-frame clones and leaves some out. This sample has roughly 20,000 clones, with 65% to 85% found just once. The material was CD4+ or CD8+ T cells sorted from blood, obtained in a trial of the OX40 agonist ivuxolimab. The receptors were gathered from an adult with an advanced solid tumor such as melanoma, head and neck, liver or kidney cancer.

This chain links TRBV6-5 with TRBJ2-2, with 10 bases lining up with TRBD1. This CDR3 spans 15 amino acids. With 2 bases clipped from V and 4 bases from J, the junction kept 1 base outside the gene matches. Germline assignment: CDR1 MNHEY and CDR2 SVGAGI. The CDR3, as DNA: TGTGCCAGCAGTTACGGGACAGGGGCCACCGGGGAGCTGTTTTTT. This gives the protein CASSYGTGATGELFF.

The V gene is TRBV2, the J gene TRBJ2-2; no definite D call. Germline V gives CDR1 SNHLY, CDR2 FYNNEI. This CDR3 has 15 residues. With 9 bases removed from V and 0 bases from J, the gap between germline ends came to 14 bases. CDR3 loop: CASTKSNANTGELFF. The CDR3 DNA sequence: TGTGCCAGTACGAAGAGTAACGCGAACACCGGGGAGCTGTTTTTT.

This clone turned up a few times. This rearrangement joins TRBV13 to TRBJ2-7; the D is unclear. CDR3 length equals 16 residues. The germline V gene encodes CDR1 PRHDT and CDR2 FYEKMQ (reference sequence). Trimming removed 0 bases from V and 5 bases from J, with 17 bases in between. CDR3 amino acids: CASSLGARTVWHEQYF. The CDR3 DNA reads as TGTGCCAGCAGCTTAGGAGCCCGGACGGTTTGGCACGAGCAGTACTTC.

V usage is TRBV29-1 and J usage is TRBJ2-7; 10 nucleotides align to TRBD2. Unmatched junction bases numbered 7, after V lost 5 bases and J lost 6 bases. The CDR3 length is 13 residues. Germline V CDR1 and CDR2: SQVTM, ANQGSEA. CDR3 DNA: TGCAGCGTTCGGTCTAGCGGGAGTGGCGAGCAGTACTTC. This codes for CSVRSSGSGEQYF.

The chain carries TRBV19 and TRBJ2-3, with 11 bases matching TRBD2. CDR1 is LNHDA, CDR2 SQIVND, per germline (reference sequence). With 6 bases clipped from V and 4 bases from J, the junction kept 6 bases outside the gene matches. The CDR3 is made up of 15 amino acids. CDR3 nucleotide sequence: TGTGCCAGTAGCCCCGGGACTAGCGGATCAGATACGCAGTATTTT. It specifies CASSPGTSGSDTQYF.

This clone showed up just a few times. CDR3 bases: TGTGCCTGGAGTGCTCCCCCCCGACTAGCGGTTACCTACGAGCAGTACTTC. This translates into CAWSAPPRLAVTYEQYF. The chain joins TRBV30 to TRBJ2-7; 9 nucleotides line up with TRBD2. V shed 1 base and J 2 bases; nucleotides not matched to a gene: 12. CDR1 and CDR2 from the germline V gene are GTSNPN and SVGIG (reference sequence). CDR3 size: 17 residues.